This TCR beta chain was sequenced in a study of T cells in Graves' hyperthyroidism and ophthalmopathy. Study-wide points: A model of 13 V-J features distinguished ophthalmopathy from stable hyperthyroidism. Clonotypes that were expanded in thyroid above 0.001 mostly appeared in blood too.

Trimming shortened V by 5 bases and J by 1 base, and 15 bases separated the two germline ends. CDR3 length equals 15 residues. Authors of the study amplified TCR beta CDR3 regions from RNA transcripts. The HTBI primer set served for first-round RT-PCR of the TCR CDR3. In TCRdb, the multiplex PCR reads were re-called with MiXCR into one record per CDR3 protein. The profile shows some 460,000 distinct CDR3 sequences, around a sixth of them singletons. Exclusions: uncontrolled infection, other autoimmune disease, pregnancy, lactation. Based on clinical symptoms, serum thyroxine and TRAb, thyroid ultrasound and orbital computed tomography, diagnoses were reached. Comment on this clonotype: Antigen specificity is unknown.

This chain joins TRBV12-3 or TRBV12-4 and TRBJ2-7; a weak D match, TRBD1 (6 bases). The receptor was derived from a woman aged 18-29 years with Graves' hyperthyroidism. Input material: blood. This CDR3 is CASSPTGTQSYEQYF. In DNA, the CDR3 is TGTGCCAGCAGTCCTACCGGGACACAGTCCTACGAGCAGTACTTC.